This T cell receptor beta chain appears in the sequencing data of a study of CD8+CD57+ T cells in acquired aplastic anemia. This clonotype was observed a few times. This may be a read error: a much more frequent sequence differs by one nucleotide. This is likely a read error, given that the CDR3 carries no conserved phenylalanine or tryptophan at its end. CDR1 is MGHRA, CDR2 YSYEKL, per germline. The CDR3 loop spans 16 amino acids. V was clipped by 2 bases and J by 2 bases, with 15 bases between them. Both TCR beta VDJ combination and CDR3 sequence profiling were carried out. Genomic DNA was the template for this profiling. TCRdb reprocessed the reads with MiXCR, giving one entry per CDR3 protein. Among some 120,000 distinct CDR3 sequences listed, 40% were seen once. Sequenced patients had shown CD8+CD57+ cell expansion by flow cytometry. The enrolled patients all had severe acquired aplastic anemia.

This sequence originates from a human donor with aplastic anemia. V is TRBV4-1 and J is TRBJ2-5; D perhaps matches TRBD1 (6 bases). Sequencing was carried out using sorted CD4+, CD8+, or CD8+CD57+ T cells (not recorded which) from PBMCs. As DNA, the CDR3 is TGCGCCAGCAGCCAAACACCGGGACACGTACAAGAGACCCAGTACCTC. Its protein product is CASSQTPGHVQETQYL.